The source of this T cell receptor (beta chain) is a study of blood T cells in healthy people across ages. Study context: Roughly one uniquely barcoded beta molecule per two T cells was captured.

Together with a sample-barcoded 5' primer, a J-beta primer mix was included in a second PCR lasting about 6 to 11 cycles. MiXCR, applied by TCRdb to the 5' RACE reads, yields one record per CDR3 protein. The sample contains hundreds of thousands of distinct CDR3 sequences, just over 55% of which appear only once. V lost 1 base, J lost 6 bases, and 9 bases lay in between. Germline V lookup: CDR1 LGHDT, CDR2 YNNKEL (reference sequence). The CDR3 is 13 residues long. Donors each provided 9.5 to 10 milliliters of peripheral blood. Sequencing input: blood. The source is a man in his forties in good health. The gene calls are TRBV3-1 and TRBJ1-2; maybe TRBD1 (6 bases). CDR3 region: CASSQGQVDGYTF. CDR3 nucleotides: TGTGCCAGCAGCCAAGGACAGGTAGATGGCTACACCTTC. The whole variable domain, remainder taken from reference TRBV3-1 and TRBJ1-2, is DTAVSQTPKYLVTQMGNDKSIKCEQNLGHDTMYWYKQDSKKFLKIMFSYNNKELIINETVPNRFSPKSPDKAHLNLHINSLELGDSAVYFCASSQGQVDGYTFGSGTRLTVV.